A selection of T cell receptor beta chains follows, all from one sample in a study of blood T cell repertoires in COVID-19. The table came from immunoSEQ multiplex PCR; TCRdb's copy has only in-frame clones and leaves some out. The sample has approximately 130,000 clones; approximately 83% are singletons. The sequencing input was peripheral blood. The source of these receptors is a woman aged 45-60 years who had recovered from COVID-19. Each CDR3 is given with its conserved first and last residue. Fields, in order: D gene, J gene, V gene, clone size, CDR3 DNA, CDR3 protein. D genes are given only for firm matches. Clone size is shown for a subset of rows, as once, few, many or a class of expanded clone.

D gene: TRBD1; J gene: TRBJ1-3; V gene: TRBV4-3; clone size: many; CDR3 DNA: TGCGCCAGCAGCCAGTCACAGGGGTCTGGAAACACCATATATTTT; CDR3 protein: CASSQSQGSGNTIYF
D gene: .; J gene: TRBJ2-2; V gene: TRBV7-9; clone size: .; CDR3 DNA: TGTGCCAGCAGCTTTGCAGGGGTTACCGGGGAGCTGTTTTTT; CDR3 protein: CASSFAGVTGELFF
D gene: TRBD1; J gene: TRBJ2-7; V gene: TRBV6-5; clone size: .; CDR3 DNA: TGTGCCAGCACCTCCCGCCGGGACAGCGAGCAGTACTTC; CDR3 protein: CASTSRRDSEQYF
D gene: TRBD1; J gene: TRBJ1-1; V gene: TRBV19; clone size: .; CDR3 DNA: TGTGCCAGTAGTATCGGAGGGGGCGACACTGAAGCTTTCTTT; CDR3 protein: CASSIGGGDTEAFF
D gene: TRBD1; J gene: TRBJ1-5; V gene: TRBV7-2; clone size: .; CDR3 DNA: TGTGCCAGCAGCGCCTGGACAGGGAATATCCAGCCCCAGCATTTT; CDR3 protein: CASSAWTGNIQPQHF
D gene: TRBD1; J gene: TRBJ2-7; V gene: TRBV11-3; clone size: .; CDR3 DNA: TGTGCCAGCAGCTTCGGCAGGGGGACCTACGAGCAGTACTTC; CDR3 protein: CASSFGRGTYEQYF
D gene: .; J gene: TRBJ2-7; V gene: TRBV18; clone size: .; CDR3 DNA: TGTGCCAGCTCACCGCAAGGACTTGCGACCTACGAGCAGTACTTC; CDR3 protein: CASSPQGLATYEQYF
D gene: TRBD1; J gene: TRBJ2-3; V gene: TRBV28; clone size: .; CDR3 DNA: TGTGCCAGCAGTTCCGTCGGATCAGGGGGCGTTACGCAGTATTTT; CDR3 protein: CASSSVGSGGVTQYF
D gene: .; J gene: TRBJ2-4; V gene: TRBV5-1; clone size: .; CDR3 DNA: TGCGCCAGCAGCTTGGGCAGGGTAGCCAAAAACATTCAGTACTTC; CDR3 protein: CASSLGRVAKNIQYF
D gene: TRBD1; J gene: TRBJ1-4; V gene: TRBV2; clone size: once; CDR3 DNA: TGTGCCAGCAGTAGACCGGGACAGGGGAATGAAAAACTGTTTTTT; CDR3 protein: CASSRPGQGNEKLFF
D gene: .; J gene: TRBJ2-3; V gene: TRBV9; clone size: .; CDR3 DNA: TGTGCCAGCAGCGTAGTTTGGGGGGGCACAGATACGCAGTATTTT; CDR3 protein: CASSVVWGGTDTQYF
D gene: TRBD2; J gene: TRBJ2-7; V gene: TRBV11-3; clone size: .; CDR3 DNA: TGTGCCAGCAGCCGGGGAGGGCGGAACGAGCAGTACTTC; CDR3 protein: CASSRGGRNEQYF
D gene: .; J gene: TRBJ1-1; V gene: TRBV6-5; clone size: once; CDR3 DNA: TGTGCCAGACCTAGGGGAGGAGAGAACACTGAAGCTTTCTTT; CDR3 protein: CARPRGGENTEAFF
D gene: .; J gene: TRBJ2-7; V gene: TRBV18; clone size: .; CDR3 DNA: TGTGCCAGCTCACCGTTAGACAGAACTGAAGAGCAGTACTTC; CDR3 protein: CASSPLDRTEEQYF
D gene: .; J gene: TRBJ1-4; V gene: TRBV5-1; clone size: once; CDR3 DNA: TGCGCCAGCAGCTTGCAGGGAAATGAAAAACTGTTTTTT; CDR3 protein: CASSLQGNEKLFF
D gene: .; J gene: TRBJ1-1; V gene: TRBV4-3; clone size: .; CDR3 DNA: TGCGCCACCATTAGGCCGCGTGATCAGGGTACGAACACTGAAGCTTTCTTT; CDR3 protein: CATIRPRDQGTNTEAFF